This TCR beta chain was observed in a study of T cell repertoires in cytomegalovirus infection. Study-wide context: Public TCR beta signatures provided an indication of both CMV infection and a matching HLA type.

The CDR3 is 17 amino acids. The V segment lost 5 bases and the J segment 3 bases; nucleotides outside the gene matches: 11. Germline V gene lookup returns CDR1 SGHTA and CDR2 FQGTGA. General study results and limits: Ex vivo responses were dominated by HLA-C-restricted CMV-specific TCR beta clonotypes.

Using its own MiXCR run on the reads, TCRdb lists one record per CDR3 protein. The sample contains some 350,000 distinct CDR3 sequences, 25% to 30% of which appear only once. This clonotype was detected many times. Its antigen is not identified. The chain couples TRBV7-3 to TRBJ2-3; 10 positions match TRBD1. Sequencing was performed on cultured PBMCs, taken from culture after CMV antigen stimulation. The TCR sequence derives from a human donor in good health (CMV status not recorded). Some clones in this sample may be carry-over from other donors' samples. CDR3 region: CASSPGDRGHLTDTQYF. CDR3 sequence (DNA): TGTGCCAGCAGCCCAGGGGACAGGGGCCATCTTACAGATACGCAGTATTTT. The full variable domain, rest sourced from reference TRBV7-3 and TRBJ2-3, is GAGVSQTPSNKVTEKGKYVELRCDPISGHTALYWYRQSLGQGPEFLIYFQGTGAADDSGLPNDRFFAVRPEGSVSTLKIQRTERGDSAVYLCASSPGDRGHLTDTQYFGPGTRLTVL.